This T cell receptor (beta chain) came from a study of blood T cell repertoires in COVID-19. Study-wide background: T cells, B-cell-depleted T cells, or PBMCs provided the cDNA or gDNA that served as material.

The data were produced by immunoSEQ multiplex PCR, yet TCRdb's version contains in-frame clones alone and is incomplete. The sample consists of fewer than 400,000 clones, roughly 88% of them appearing once. Sequencing was carried out using peripheral blood. The receptor's source is a woman aged 25 to 39 with COVID-19, enrolled during active disease.

This CDR3 is CASSRPGDGEQFF. For the CDR3, the DNA is TGCGCCAGCAGCCGCCCGGGGGACGGTGAGCAGTTCTTC. The chain links TRBV4-1 to TRBJ2-1, with a weak D call TRBD2 (6 bases). V lost 4 bases and J 9 bases, leaving 13 bases between the germline ends. The CDR3 runs to 13 residues. The germline V gene encodes CDR1 MGHRA and CDR2 YSYEKL.